The 22 T cell receptor beta chains below all came from one sample that was sequenced in a study of T-cell reconstitution after alpha-beta-depleted transplantation in children. Unique molecular identifiers were incorporated into the prepared TCRbeta library. TCRdb ran MiXCR on the PCR reads and lists one entry per CDR3 protein. The table lists around 440,000 distinct CDR3 sequences, 8% to 11% of them singletons. The source was PBMCs, collected before TCRalphabeta/CD19-depleted stem cell transplant. The receptors originated from a child aged 2 to 15 with inherited bone marrow failure, due to receive a stem cell transplant.

This clonotype has a count of ten or more. The V and J genes are TRBV10-3 and TRBJ2-2, with D unresolved. The length of the CDR3 is 15 residues. Germline V gene sequence: CDR1 ENHRY, CDR2 SYGVKD. V lost 0 bases and J 4 bases, leaving 9 bases between the germline ends. CDR3 region: CAISESRTSTGELFF. CDR3 in DNA: TGTGCCATCAGTGAGTCGAGGACGTCCACCGGGGAGCTGTTTTTT.

This clonotype was counted ten times or more. This sequence joins TRBV12-3 or TRBV12-4 and TRBJ1-1; 8 bases map to TRBD1. Unmatched junction bases numbered 7, after V lost 3 bases and J lost 4 bases. There are 15 residues in the CDR3. CDR3 amino acids: CASSFVVQGGTEAFF. As DNA, the CDR3 is TGTGCCAGCAGTTTTGTTGTACAGGGGGGCACTGAAGCTTTCTTT.

This clonotype occurred a few times. The V call is TRBV20-1, the J call TRBJ2-7, with a tentative D call TRBD1 (6 bases). The CDR3 spans 15 residues. The germline V and J ends were trimmed by 6 bases and 4 bases, with 22 bases remaining between them. CDR1 DFQATT and CDR2 SNEGSKA come from the germline V gene (reference sequence). CDR3: CSAPIGWGPRYEQYF. The CDR3 bases are TGCAGTGCCCCCATAGGGTGGGGGCCCCGATACGAGCAGTACTTC.

A few counts support this clonotype. V usage is TRBV7-9 and J usage is TRBJ2-1; 12 bases map to TRBD2. V was pared by 4 bases and J by 7 bases, with 5 bases of the junction left unmatched. CDR1 and CDR2 from the germline V gene are SEHNR and FQNEAQ (reference sequence). The CDR3 covers 15 residues. The CDR3 protein is CASSSRLAGENEQFF. CDR3 bases: TGTGCCAGCAGCTCACGACTAGCGGGAGAAAATGAGCAGTTCTTC.

This clonotype was recorded at least ten times. The rearrangement links TRBV15 to TRBJ1-4, with D unclear. Germline CDR1 LNHNV, CDR2 YYDKDF (reference sequence). V lost 4 bases and J lost 0, with 9 bases in between. CDR3 size: 15 residues. The CDR3 protein is CATSKNKATNEKLFF. The CDR3 coding sequence is TGTGCCACCAGCAAAAACAAGGCAACTAATGAAAAACTGTTTTTT.

This clonotype was detected a few times. The chain links TRBV29-1 to TRBJ2-3; D perhaps matches TRBD1 (6 bases). Between the trimmed V and J ends, which lost 8 bases and 3 bases, there was a span of 12 bases. CDR1 is SQVTM, CDR2 ANQGSEA, per germline. This CDR3 has 12 residues. The CDR3 sequence is CSSRDITDTQYF. As DNA, the CDR3 is TGCAGCTCCCGGGACATTACAGATACGCAGTATTTT.

This clonotype was observed at least ten times. V usage is TRBV20-1 and J usage is TRBJ2-3; perhaps D is TRBD1 or TRBD2 (6 bases each). Between the trimmed V and J ends, which lost 0 bases and 2 bases, there was a span of 12 bases. CDR1 is DFQATT, CDR2 SNEGSKA, per germline (reference sequence). CDR3 length equals 15 residues. The CDR3 nucleotides are TGCAGTGCTAGAGATCACGGGGGCGCCACAGATACGCAGTATTTT. It is translated as CSARDHGGATDTQYF.

This clonotype showed up just a few times. The genes are TRBV4-3 and TRBJ2-7; D remains unclear. V lost 1 base and J lost 0, with 10 bases in between. CDR3 size: 15 residues. Germline assignment: CDR1 LGHNA and CDR2 YSLEER. The CDR3 protein is CASSQVLSRSYEQYF. The CDR3 DNA reads TGCGCCAGCAGCCAAGTTCTCTCGCGCTCCTACGAGCAGTACTTC.

This sequence joins TRBV6-2 or TRBV6-3 and TRBJ2-3, with 11 positions matching TRBD2. J lost 6 bases, V lost 2 bases, and 10 bases had no gene match. The germline V gene has CDR1 MNHEY and CDR2 SVGEGT. CDR3 length: 17 amino acids. The CDR3 bases are TGTGCCAGCAGTTACCCCCTTAGCGGGAGGGGCGGTGATACGCAGTATTTT. Residues: CASSYPLSGRGGDTQYF.

This clonotype was seen ten or more times. CDR3 coding DNA: TGCAGCGTTGAAAATTGGGCTTTCTTT. Amino acid sequence: CSVENWAFF. The chain combines TRBV29-1 with TRBJ1-1; D remains unclear. Per germline, CDR1 SQVTM and CDR2 ANQGSEA. The CDR3 sequence is 9 residues long. Trimming cost V 2 bases and J 11 bases, with 6 bases left between them.

This clonotype occurred many times. The rearrangement uses TRBV14 and TRBJ2-7; either TRBD1 or TRBD2 may fit D (5 bases each). From germline, CDR1 is SGHDN and CDR2 FVKESK. This CDR3 is built from 14 residues. V gave up 3 bases and J gave up 2 bases, with 11 bases separating them. In DNA, the CDR3 is TGTGCCAGCAGCCATTCCGGGGCCACCTACGAGCAGTACTTC. Translated, it gives CASSHSGATYEQYF.

The chain combines TRBV5-1 with TRBJ2-7; the D gene is possibly TRBD1 (6 bases). The closer fit of TRBJ2-1 to the DNA end suggests the J call may be wrong. The germline V gene has CDR1 SGHRS and CDR2 YFSETQ. The CDR3 is 14 amino acids. The DNA of the CDR3 is TGCGCCAGCAGCCGGACAGAAAATACCTACGAGCAGTTCTTC. Its protein is CASSRTENTYEQFF.

The chain joins TRBV27 to TRBJ2-1; TRBD2 agrees at 9 bases. The CDR3 has 17 residues. J lost 1 base, V lost 3 bases, and 7 bases had no gene match. Germline V gene lookup returns CDR1 MNHEY and CDR2 SMNVEV (reference sequence). The CDR3 here is CASSFPQAGGSYNEQFF. In DNA form, the CDR3 reads TGTGCCAGCAGTTTCCCTCAAGCGGGAGGTTCCTACAATGAGCAGTTCTTC.

There are many counts of this clonotype. The gene calls are TRBV4-3 and TRBJ2-3, with 7 bases that match TRBD1. The CDR3 is 15 residues long. Germline lookup yields CDR1 LGHNA and CDR2 YSLEER. V shed 1 base, J shed 3 bases, and the junction held 4 bases outside the gene matches. In DNA form, the CDR3 reads TGCGCCAGCAGCCAAGGACAGGGAAGGACAGATACGCAGTATTTT. Protein: CASSQGQGRTDTQYF.

This clonotype was detected many times. The chain combines TRBV5-1 with TRBJ2-1; D is possibly TRBD1 or TRBD2 (6 bases each). The V end was cut by 3 bases, the J end by 0 bases, with 16 bases between. This CDR3 is built from 17 residues. Germline V gene lookup returns CDR1 SGHRS and CDR2 YFSETQ. The CDR3 sequence: CASSSGRGRSSYNEQFF. The CDR3 DNA reads TGCGCCAGCAGCTCTGGTAGGGGGAGGAGCTCCTACAATGAGCAGTTCTTC.

V gene TRBV11-1 combines with J gene TRBJ2-7; 12 bases agree with TRBD1. The V gene end was trimmed by 5 bases and the J gene end by 0 bases; junction bases not matched to a gene: 5. In germline, CDR1 is SGHAT, CDR2 FQDESV (reference sequence). There are 16 residues in the CDR3. CDR3 protein: CASSPRDRGPSYEQYF. CDR3 sequence (DNA): TGTGCCAGCAGCCCAAGGGACAGGGGGCCCTCCTACGAGCAGTACTTC.

This clonotype was seen repeatedly, ten times or more. This chain links TRBV4-3 with TRBJ2-5, with 10 bases identical to TRBD1. Germline CDR1 LGHNA, CDR2 YSLEER. This CDR3 is built from 16 residues. V dropped 0 bases and J dropped 5; count of bases not matched to a gene: 6. The CDR3 spells CASSQDLDRGTETQYF. The CDR3 DNA is TGCGCCAGCAGCCAAGATTTGGACAGGGGGACGGAGACCCAGTACTTC.

At least ten counts were recorded for this clonotype. This chain uses TRBV12-3 or TRBV12-4 with TRBJ2-1; a possible D gene is TRBD2 (6 bases). The CDR3 is 16 residues long. V lost 7 bases, J lost 0 bases, and 16 bases lay in between. The chain's CDR3 is CASTPAGGNSYNEQFF. The CDR3, as DNA: TGTGCCAGCACCCCCGCGGGCGGGAACTCCTACAATGAGCAGTTCTTC.

This clonotype turned up a few times. The chain recombines TRBV7-2 with TRBJ2-1; TRBD1 matches 8 bases. The length of the CDR3 is 15 residues. Germline V gene data show CDR1 as SGHTA and CDR2 as FQGNSA. V dropped 4 bases and J dropped 6; count of bases not matched to a gene: 8. The CDR3 region is CASSWGQAPLNEQFF. For the CDR3, the DNA is TGTGCCAGCAGCTGGGGACAGGCCCCTCTCAATGAGCAGTTCTTC.

The rearrangement uses TRBV19 and TRBJ2-3; TRBD1 matches at 7 bases. The germline V gene encodes CDR1 LNHDA and CDR2 SQIVND (reference sequence). The CDR3 extends over 14 amino acids. The junction had 2 bases not matched to a gene; V was cut back by 3 bases and J by 2 bases. This CDR3 is CASSIGTDTDTQYF. The CDR3 DNA reads as TGTGCCAGTAGTATTGGGACAGACACAGATACGCAGTATTTT.

At least ten counts were recorded for this clonotype. V and J are TRBV27 and TRBJ1-6; TRBD1 is a possible D gene (6 bases). The CDR3 length is 15 residues. Trimming left V 8 bases short and J 6 bases short, with 17 bases between. The germline V gene encodes CDR1 MNHEY and CDR2 SMNVEV (reference sequence). The CDR3: CASGKTGIINSPLHF. The CDR3 DNA follows: TGTGCCAGCGGAAAAACAGGGATAATTAATTCACCCCTCCACTTT.

This clonotype came up many times. This chain links TRBV20-1 with TRBJ2-1; a weak D match, TRBD1 (5 bases). V was trimmed by 6 bases and J by 4 bases, leaving 16 bases between them. The germline gives CDR1 DFQATT, CDR2 SNEGSKA (reference sequence). This CDR3 region has 14 residues. In DNA form, the CDR3 reads TGCAGTGCCTACCCGGGTGGGGCTTACAATGAGCAGTTCTTC. Translation gives CSAYPGGAYNEQFF.